The following is a T cell receptor (beta chain) sequence with its context. The data belong to a study of tumour-infiltrating T cells in Burkitt lymphoma. Overall study: Survival, overall and progression-free, tracked with productive clonality.

Assay: immunoSEQ multiplex PCR; the TCRdb copy retains only in-frame clones and omits some. This sample has more than 45,000 clones, with less than 40% found just once. Trimming removed 4 bases at V and 7 bases at J, with 18 bases between. CDR1 and CDR2 from the germline V gene are SGHRS and YFSETQ. The CDR3 extends over 16 amino acids. The specimen was tumor tissue. The TCR sequence derives from a human donor with Burkitt lymphoma. The chain combines TRBV5-1 with TRBJ1-6, with a possible D match to TRBD1 (5 bases). CDR3 coding DNA: TGCGCCAGCAGCCCGTCCCCCCGGGGCCTAAATTCACCCCTCCACTTT. This gives the protein CASSPSPRGLNSPLHF.